This T cell receptor beta chain was sequenced during a study of glioma-infiltrating T cells. This CDR3 contains 10 residues. The germline V gene encodes CDR1 SNHLY and CDR2 FYNNEI. The V end was cut by 8 bases, the J end by 6 bases, with 7 bases between. The iRepertoire nested amplicon-rescue multiplex PCR amplified TCR alpha and beta CDR3s from RNA. TCRdb re-called the multiplex PCR reads with MiXCR, one entry per CDR3 protein. The sample lists roughly 130,000 distinct CDR3 sequences; 24% were seen once. The sequencing input was glioma tissue, nonneoplastic brain tissue, or PBMCs (not recorded which). The TCR comes from a human donor with low-grade glioma or glioblastoma, undergoing nonglioma brain surgery, or in good health (not recorded which). This chain joins TRBV2 and TRBJ1-1; D remains unclear. The CDR3 loop is CASGGAEAFF. The CDR3 DNA follows: TGTGCCAGCGGTGGGGCTGAAGCTTTCTTT.